This T cell receptor (beta chain) is from a study of blood T cell repertoires in COVID-19. Each recovered donor of Cohort 3 presented with two negative PCRs, clearance, or symptom resolution. V lost 0 bases to trimming and J lost 11 bases, with 11 bases between them. Germline CDR1 ENHRY, CDR2 SYGVKD. This CDR3 region has 13 residues. TCRdb keeps only in-frame clones here, not all; method: immunoSEQ multiplex PCR. The sample lists hundreds of thousands of clones; around 89% were seen once. The chain has TRBV10-3 and TRBJ1-5; D call uncertain. This clonotype originated in a man aged 25-45 years who had recovered from COVID-19. The sequenced sample consisted of PBMCs or T cells enriched from blood (not recorded which). The DNA for the CDR3 is TGTGCCATCAGTGAGTCGAAGGAGGTGGCCCAGCATTTT. Its protein is CAISESKEVAQHF.